The 13 T cell receptor beta chains below come from one sample, sequenced in a study of blood T cells in healthy people across ages. PCR was performed a second time for roughly 7 to 12 cycles using a sample-barcoded 5' primer and a J-beta primer mix. TCRdb re-analysed the 5' RACE reads in MiXCR, keeping a single row per CDR3 protein. The sample has about 510,000 distinct CDR3 sequences; about 26% are singletons. The same data also contributed to another study, on T cells of mothers and their children.

The sample consisted of blood. These receptors all stem from a boy between 2 and 10 years old in good health.

The J gene is TRBJ1-1, the V gene TRBV5-4; no clear D. V lost 3 bases, J lost 0 bases, and 12 bases lay in between. Germline assignment: CDR1 SGHNT and CDR2 YYREEE (reference sequence). CDR3 length equals 15 residues. The CDR3 sequence is CASSWNGDMNTEAFF. CDR3 DNA sequence: TGTGCCAGCAGCTGGAACGGAGATATGAACACTGAAGCTTTCTTT.

In its sample, this clonotype was seen many times. The chain uses TRBV9 and TRBJ2-7, with 8 bases fitting TRBD2. The germline gives CDR1 SGDLS, CDR2 YYNGEE. V lost 4 bases and J lost 1; bases outside the gene matches: 16. There are 18 residues in the CDR3. The CDR3 loop reads CASSPGPLIAGPSYEQYF. The CDR3 DNA is TGTGCCAGCAGCCCAGGCCCCTTGATAGCGGGACCATCCTACGAGCAGTACTTC.

V and J are TRBV3-1 and TRBJ2-3; D uncertain. This CDR3 comprises 14 residues. Trimming removed 1 base at V and 5 bases at J, with 10 bases between. The germline V gene has CDR1 LGHDT and CDR2 YNNKEL (reference sequence). The CDR3 loop reads CASSQGSGRDTQYF. The CDR3, as DNA: TGTGCCAGCAGCCAAGGTTCAGGCAGAGATACGCAGTATTTT.

The genes are TRBV7-9 and TRBJ2-5; D could derive from TRBD1 or TRBD2 (5 bases each). The last part of the DNA fits TRBJ2-7 better; the J call may be wrong. The CDR3 contains 16 residues. Germline V lookup: CDR1 SEHNR, CDR2 FQNEAQ (reference sequence). Written as DNA, the CDR3 is TGTGCCAGCAGCTTAGTTGGGACCCCTTCGTTCTACGAGCAGTACTTC. This codes for CASSLVGTPSFYEQYF.

This clonotype showed up many times. This chain uses TRBV5-1 with TRBJ1-5, with 8 bases fitting TRBD1. V shed 0 bases, J shed 11 bases, and the junction held 10 bases outside the gene matches. The CDR3 has 15 residues. CDR1 SGHRS and CDR2 YFSETQ come from the germline V gene. CDR3 nucleotide sequence: TGCGCCAGCAGCTTGGATGGGGCCAGGGGGCAAGCCCAGCATTTT. It translates to CASSLDGARGQAQHF.

There are a few counts of this clonotype. V is TRBV10-3 and J is TRBJ1-1; 11 bases map to TRBD1. The CDR3 covers 14 residues. The V gene end was trimmed by 6 bases and the J gene end by 6 bases; junction bases not matched to a gene: 6. Germline assignment: CDR1 ENHRY and CDR2 SYGVKD. The CDR3 loop is CAIRGDRGTAEAFF. CDR3 DNA: TGTGCCATCAGGGGGGACAGGGGGACGGCTGAAGCTTTCTTT.

The V call is TRBV20-1, the J call TRBJ2-5; D is unresolved. This CDR3 is built from 16 residues. Trimming shortened V by 0 bases and J by 2 bases, and 16 bases separated the two germline ends. Germline V gives CDR1 DFQATT, CDR2 SNEGSKA (reference sequence). CDR3 in DNA: TGCAGTGCTAGAGATAATGTAGCAGGAGTTCAAGAGACCCAGTACTTC. Its protein is CSARDNVAGVQETQYF.

This chain connects TRBV12-3 or TRBV12-4 to TRBJ2-5; the match to TRBD1 covers 7 bases. V gave up 4 bases and J gave up 3 bases; unmatched junction bases: 8. The CDR3 has 15 residues. The CDR3 sequence: CASSYPGQVEETQYF. The CDR3 nucleotides are TGTGCCAGCAGTTACCCCGGACAGGTGGAAGAGACCCAGTACTTC.

The genes are TRBV5-1 and TRBJ2-1; D unresolved. The CDR3 covers 12 residues. Per the germline V gene, CDR1 is SGHRS and CDR2 is YFSETQ. The V gene lost 0 bases and the J gene lost 9 bases, with 7 bases spanning the gap. CDR3 DNA: TGCGCCAGCAGCTTGGCGGGTAGTGAGCAGTTCTTC. Translated: CASSLAGSEQFF.

This clonotype was detected only a few times. The chain joins TRBV9 to TRBJ2-7; tentative D call: TRBD2 (6 bases). The germline CDR1 and CDR2 sequences are SGDLS and YYNGEE. The CDR3 is made up of 16 amino acids. The ends were cut back, 3 bases at V and 0 bases at J, with 16 bases in the middle. CDR3 nucleotides: TGTGCCAGCAGCGGTACCGGGCTAGCGAGCTCCTACGAGCAGTACTTC. Encoded protein: CASSGTGLASSYEQYF.

This chain uses TRBV4-2 with TRBJ2-1; D call uncertain. The CDR3 runs to 14 residues. The germline V gene encodes CDR1 LGHNA and CDR2 YNFKEQ. The V end was cut by 0 bases, the J end by 8 bases, with 11 bases between. In DNA form, the CDR3 reads TGTGCCAGCAGCCAAGATCCAGCCCTGGATGAGCAGTTCTTC. Translating gives CASSQDPALDEQFF.

V usage is TRBV20-1 and J usage is TRBJ1-2; D remains unclear. The CDR3 is 13 amino acids. Germline V gene sequence: CDR1 DFQATT, CDR2 SNEGSKA (reference sequence). Trimming removed 5 bases from V and 2 bases from J, with 12 bases in between. The CDR3 is CSAPLTSNYGYTF. In nucleotides, the CDR3 is TGCAGTGCTCCCTTGACCTCGAACTATGGCTACACCTTC.

This clonotype was seen only once. The V gene is TRBV2, the J gene TRBJ1-1, with D maybe TRBD1 (6 bases). V lost 4 bases, J lost 0 bases, and 12 bases lay in between. Germline V gene data show CDR1 as SNHLY and CDR2 as FYNNEI. The CDR3 runs to 15 residues. CDR3 in DNA: TGTGCCAGCAGTGGTGGGGGCCGGATGAACACTGAAGCTTTCTTT. Amino acids: CASSGGGRMNTEAFF.